Described below is a single T cell receptor beta chain sequence and its context. This specimen belongs to a study of cytomegalovirus exposure and HLA in healthy donors. 13 Jbeta primers and 60 Vbeta primers were used for the PCR. Produced via immunoSEQ multiplex PCR; TCRdb's table is partial and in-frame only. The data hold 150,000 to 200,000 clones, with around three quarters observed a single time. Sequenced: PBMCs. This TCR derives from a boy aged 10-17 years in good health and CMV-seronegative.

CDR3 nucleotides: TGCGCCAGCAGCCAAGAACCGAGCTCCTATAATTCACCCCTCCACTTT. Translated, it gives CASSQEPSSYNSPLHF. The chain recombines TRBV4-1 with TRBJ1-6; D not certain. Germline V CDR1 and CDR2: MGHRA, YSYEKL. The V gene lost 0 bases and the J gene lost 0 bases, with 6 bases spanning the gap. The CDR3 totals 16 residues.